The clone carrying this T cell receptor beta chain showed up many times. The antigen is unknown. This entry belongs to a study of T cells after yellow fever vaccination. General observations from the study: Across the CD4 and CD8 compartments, a small share of clonotypes was present in both.

5'RACE template switching generated TCR cDNA, adding a universal primer site and UMIs. TCRdb itself ran the 5' RACE reads through MiXCR, one entry per CDR3 protein. The data show about 580,000 distinct CDR3 sequences, with around 17% seen just once and about 18% held by the top ten. This CDR3 region has 13 residues. The V end lost 5 bases, the J end lost 4 bases, and 11 bases lay between the germline ends. The source material was PBMCs, sampled around 5 days after the first yellow fever vaccination. This TCR was sampled from a man aged 18 to 35 who received the YFV17D yellow fever vaccine. The chain is built from TRBV12-3 or TRBV12-4 and TRBJ1-1; D is unclear. The chain's CDR3 is CASSNLPGTEAFF. DNA for the CDR3: TGTGCCAGCAGTAACCTTCCCGGCACTGAAGCTTTCTTT.